The 12 T cell receptor beta chains below come from one sample, sequenced in a study of PD-1 blockade in mismatch repair-deficient tumors. The method was immunoSEQ multiplex PCR; TCRdb's version includes in-frame clones alone and lacks a portion of them. The sample comprises 70,000 to 90,000 clones, approximately 80% of which are singletons, and roughly 5.5% rests with the top ten. The sequencing used peripheral blood, collected 44 weeks after starting pembrolizumab. Receptors originate from an adult with mismatch repair-deficient cancer.

CDR3 nucleotides: TGTGCCAGCAGTTACGGACCGGTGGGCAATGAGCAGTTCTTC. Translating gives CASSYGPVGNEQFF. The chain couples TRBV6-6 to TRBJ2-1; unclear D gene. Germline assignment: CDR1 MNHNY and CDR2 SVGAGI (reference sequence). The CDR3 is 14 amino acids. V was shortened by 2 bases and J by 6 bases, with 11 bases between the two germline ends.

V is TRBV5-1 and J is TRBJ2-5; D may be TRBD2 (6 bases). The CDR3 is made up of 19 amino acids. In germline, CDR1 is SGHRS, CDR2 YFSETQ. V was clipped by 0 bases and J by 6 bases, with 27 bases between them. CDR3 loop: CASSLERQSGSYSSQTQYF. The DNA for the CDR3 is TGCGCCAGCAGCTTGGAGAGGCAGAGCGGGTCTTATTCCAGTCAGACCCAGTACTTC.

The chain uses TRBV10-3 and TRBJ2-2; D is unresolved. CDR1 and CDR2 from the germline V gene are ENHRY and SYGVKD. The CDR3 runs 15 residues. V was cut by 0 bases and J by 2 bases, with 7 bases left in between. CDR3 DNA sequence: TGTGCCATCAGTGAGTCGATAGCAAACACCGGGGAGCTGTTTTTT. Protein product: CAISESIANTGELFF.

This sequence joins TRBV18 and TRBJ2-5; 8 bases map to TRBD1. This CDR3 contains 15 residues. Germline lookup yields CDR1 KGHSH and CDR2 LQKENI. J lost 4 bases, V lost 3 bases, and 7 bases had no gene match. The chain's CDR3 is CASSPQQGDRETQYF. The CDR3 region has the DNA TGTGCCAGCTCACCTCAACAGGGGGATCGAGAGACCCAGTACTTC.

The J gene is TRBJ2-5, the V gene TRBV11-2; 9 bases are a match to TRBD1. There are 14 residues in the CDR3. Looked up from germline, CDR1 is SGHAT and CDR2 is FQNNGV. V dropped 6 bases and J dropped 5; count of bases not matched to a gene: 7. CDR3 nucleotide sequence: TGTGCCAGCAGTGTACAGGGGGCGGTGGAGACCCAGTACTTC. Protein product: CASSVQGAVETQYF.

The chain carries TRBV7-2 and TRBJ2-2; TRBD1 agrees at 8 bases. Germline V gene sequence: CDR1 SGHTA, CDR2 FQGNSA. Unmatched junction bases numbered 7, after V lost 5 bases and J lost 5 bases. This CDR3 spans 15 amino acids. Here the CDR3 reads CASSPQTGETGELFF. The CDR3 DNA follows: TGTGCCAGCAGCCCCCAGACAGGGGAAACCGGGGAGCTGTTTTTT.

The genes are TRBV7-9 and TRBJ2-1; TRBD1 is a possible D gene (6 bases). Trimming removed 2 bases from V and 7 bases from J, with 9 bases in between. Germline V gene lookup returns CDR1 SEHNR and CDR2 FQNEAQ (reference sequence). There are 13 residues in the CDR3. The CDR3 is CASSLTGTNEQFF. DNA of the CDR3: TGTGCCAGCAGCTTAACCGGGACAAATGAGCAGTTCTTC.

This clone showed up just a few times. The chain joins TRBV19 to TRBJ2-2; D is perhaps TRBD1 or TRBD2 (5 bases each). The CDR3 sequence is 12 residues long. Per germline, CDR1 LNHDA and CDR2 SQIVND (reference sequence). The germline V and J ends were trimmed by 10 bases and 7 bases, with 13 bases remaining between them. This CDR3 reads CATGARDGELFF. DNA for the CDR3: TGTGCCACCGGGGCTCGGGACGGGGAGCTGTTTTTT.

The gene calls are TRBV30 and TRBJ1-5, with a tentative D call TRBD1 (6 bases). This CDR3 region has 16 residues. The ends were cut back, 1 base at V and 6 bases at J, with 19 bases in the middle. The germline V gene encodes CDR1 GTSNPN and CDR2 SVGIG (reference sequence). This CDR3 reads CAWSDDFTGMGQPQHF. For the CDR3, the DNA is TGTGCCTGGAGTGACGACTTTACAGGGATGGGTCAGCCCCAGCATTTT.

This clone was observed a few times. This chain links TRBV7-3 with TRBJ2-1, with 7 bases fitting TRBD2. The germline CDR1 and CDR2 sequences are SGHTA and FQGTGA. Trimming at V came to 8 bases and at J to 0 bases, leaving 7 bases not matched to a gene. This CDR3 region has 15 residues. CDR3 loop: CASQRGGSSYNEQFF. The CDR3 DNA reads TGTGCCAGCCAAAGAGGCGGGAGCTCCTACAATGAGCAGTTCTTC.

This clone is a singleton in its sample. The rearrangement uses TRBV4-1 and TRBJ2-5; no definite D call. Germline V gene lookup returns CDR1 MGHRA and CDR2 YSYEKL. This CDR3 is 14 amino acids long. Trimming shortened V by 1 base and J by 3 bases, and 9 bases separated the two germline ends. This CDR3 reads CASSQVTVEETQYF. The CDR3 region has the DNA TGCGCCAGCAGCCAAGTCACAGTCGAAGAGACCCAGTACTTC.

The chain uses TRBV19 and TRBJ2-1; D ambiguous. The germline V gene encodes CDR1 LNHDA and CDR2 SQIVND (reference sequence). This CDR3 comprises 12 residues. Trimming took off 5 bases at V and 9 bases at J, with 11 bases between the two ends. In DNA, the CDR3 is TGTGCCAGTAGTCCAACCCGATTTGAGCAGTTCTTC. As protein: CASSPTRFEQFF.